Each of the 17 T cell receptor beta chains below was sequenced from the same sample in a study of cytomegalovirus exposure and HLA in healthy donors. The PCR contained 60 Vbeta and 13 Jbeta primers. The data were produced by immunoSEQ multiplex PCR, yet TCRdb's version contains in-frame clones alone and is incomplete. The data hold about 120,000 clones, with approximately 82% observed a single time. What was sequenced was PBMCs. Receptors were obtained from a man aged 30 to 45 in good health and CMV-seropositive.

This sequence joins TRBV6-5 and TRBJ1-2; D is possibly TRBD1 (6 bases). This CDR3 has 14 amino acids. V was clipped by 2 bases and J by 2 bases, with 9 bases between them. CDR1 MNHEY and CDR2 SVGAGI come from the germline V gene. DNA for the CDR3: TGTGCCAGCAGTTACCGTGGACAGAACTATGGCTACACCTTC. The encoded protein is CASSYRGQNYGYTF.

The chain uses TRBV29-1 and TRBJ1-2; 9 bases are shared with TRBD1. CDR1 is SQVTM and CDR2 is ANQGSEA in the germline V gene. V was pared by 0 bases and J by 4 bases, with 6 bases of the junction left unmatched. There are 15 residues in the CDR3. CDR3 protein: CSVEETDRGGYGYTF. As DNA, the CDR3 is TGCAGCGTTGAAGAAACGGACAGGGGAGGCTATGGCTACACCTTC.

V is TRBV11-1 and J is TRBJ1-6; TRBD1 matches at 8 bases. Germline assignment: CDR1 SGHAT and CDR2 FQDESV (reference sequence). With V trimmed by 4 bases and J by 9 bases, 8 bases remained unmatched. The CDR3 runs to 15 residues. CDR3 nucleotide sequence: TGTGCCAGCAGCTGGGACAGGTCGTCCTCTTCACCCCTCCACTTT. As protein: CASSWDRSSSSPLHF.

This CDR3 is CASSLRSGESPLHF. The CDR3 DNA reads as TGTGCCAGCAGCCTAAGATCGGGTGAATCACCCCTCCACTTT. J is TRBJ1-6 and V is TRBV7-2; D is unclear. In germline, CDR1 is SGHTA, CDR2 FQGNSA. V was trimmed by 5 bases and J by 10 bases, leaving 15 bases between them. This CDR3 comprises 14 residues.

This clone was counted only a few times. This chain uses TRBV11-3 with TRBJ2-3; the D is unclear. V lost 1 base and J lost 2, with 10 bases in between. The CDR3 contains 15 residues. The germline V gene has CDR1 SGHNT and CDR2 YENEEA. The CDR3 protein is CASSLGLRSTDTQYF. For the CDR3, the DNA is TGTGCCAGCAGCTTAGGGTTGCGATCCACAGATACGCAGTATTTT.

V usage is TRBV6-5 and J usage is TRBJ1-2, with TRBD1 as a possible D gene (6 bases). Germline V gene lookup returns CDR1 MNHEY and CDR2 SVGAGI. Deletions cut 2 bases from V and 3 bases from J, with 13 bases between. The CDR3 is made up of 15 amino acids. CDR3 region: CASSYLGGGDYGYTF. In DNA form, the CDR3 reads TGTGCCAGCAGTTACCTGGGAGGGGGGGACTATGGCTACACCTTC.

This clone has only one observation. The gene calls are TRBV10-2 and TRBJ1-1, with D perhaps TRBD1 (5 bases). V dropped 4 bases and J dropped 5 bases, with 17 bases sitting between them. Germline CDR1 is WSHSY and CDR2 is SAAADI. This CDR3 is 15 amino acids long. The CDR3 spells CASSAVGPRGTEAFF. The CDR3 nucleotides read TGCGCCAGCAGTGCGGTAGGGCCTCGGGGGACTGAAGCTTTCTTT.

This chain connects TRBV2 to TRBJ1-3; a possible D gene is TRBD1 (6 bases). V lost 2 bases and J lost 7, with 6 bases in between. The CDR3 consists of 12 residues. Germline CDR1 is SNHLY and CDR2 is FYNNEI. The CDR3, as DNA: TGTGCCAGCAGTGAAAGGGGGAACACCATATATTTT. It translates to CASSERGNTIYF.

The chain carries TRBV7-3 and TRBJ2-2; 10 bases agree with TRBD2. Trimming took 3 bases from V and 0 from J; bases not matched to a gene: 1. CDR1 SGHTA and CDR2 FQGTGA come from the germline V gene. This CDR3 spans 16 amino acids. CDR3 region: CASSFLAGANTGELFF. DNA for the CDR3: TGTGCCAGCAGCTTCCTAGCGGGGGCGAACACCGGGGAGCTGTTTTTT.

This clone was found a few times. The V call is TRBV2, the J call TRBJ2-3; 9 nucleotides align to TRBD2. This CDR3 spans 13 amino acids. From germline, CDR1 is SNHLY and CDR2 FYNNEI. V shed 11 bases, J shed 1 base, and the junction held 4 bases outside the gene matches. The CDR3 DNA reads as TGTGCCGGAAGGACTAGCGGCACAGATACGCAGTATTTT. Translation gives CAGRTSGTDTQYF.

The chain has TRBV6-5 and TRBJ2-6; 8 nucleotides align to TRBD2. V shed 8 bases, J shed 4 bases, and the junction held 7 bases outside the gene matches. The CDR3 runs to 15 residues. CDR1 MNHEY and CDR2 SVGAGI come from the germline V gene. CDR3 DNA: TGTGCCAGCGCTCGGGGGGGTTCGGGGGCCAACGTCCTGACTTTC. Encoded protein: CASARGGSGANVLTF.

CDR3 coding DNA: TGTGCCAGCAGCCCCCGGGGGAGGGGAGAGACCCAGTACTTC. This encodes CASSPRGRGETQYF. This sequence joins TRBV27 and TRBJ2-5; 7 positions agree with TRBD2. V lost 6 bases to trimming and J lost 4 bases; unmatched junction nucleotides: 8. The germline V gene encodes CDR1 MNHEY and CDR2 SMNVEV (reference sequence). This CDR3 has 14 residues.

The rearrangement links TRBV6-5 to TRBJ2-3, with TRBD2 matching 7 bases. Trimming took 5 bases from V and 6 from J; bases not matched to a gene: 11. Germline V CDR1 and CDR2: MNHEY, SVGAGI. The CDR3 totals 15 residues. The CDR3 DNA reads TGTGCCAGCAGTACCCGGGGGGTCAGGTTGGATACGCAGTATTTT. The encoded protein is CASSTRGVRLDTQYF.

The V gene is TRBV28, the J gene TRBJ1-4; weak D call: TRBD1 (6 bases). From germline, CDR1 is MDHEN and CDR2 SYDVKM. The CDR3 extends over 16 amino acids. Trimming cost V 6 bases and J 7 bases, with 21 bases left between them. CDR3 DNA: TGTGCCAGCAGCAGTCCGGGACAACGGACGGGTGAAAAACTGTTTTTT. Protein sequence: CASSSPGQRTGEKLFF.

The CDR3 here is CASSLQGYEQYV. CDR3 nucleotides: TGTGCCAGCAGTTTACAGGGTTACGAGCAGTACGTC. The chain joins TRBV6-5 to TRBJ2-7; a weak D match, TRBD1 (6 bases). Germline-derived CDR1 and CDR2 are MNHEY and SVGAGI. Trimming cost V 4 bases and J 4 bases, with 8 bases left between them. The CDR3 consists of 12 residues.

CDR3 sequence (DNA): TGTGCCAGCAGCCAACAGGGTGAAAACACCATATATTTT. It is translated as CASSQQGENTIYF. The chain is built from TRBV5-6 and TRBJ1-3; a weak D match, TRBD1 (6 bases). The CDR3 is 13 residues long. Germline V gene sequence: CDR1 SGHDT, CDR2 YYEEEE. V was pared by 4 bases and J by 6 bases, with 11 bases between.

The J gene is TRBJ2-3, the V gene TRBV10-1; D is ambiguous. This CDR3 is built from 14 residues. CDR1 is WNHNN and CDR2 is SYGVQD in the germline V gene (reference sequence). Trimming took 3 bases from V and 5 from J, leaving 12 bases between them. In nucleotides, the CDR3 is TGCGCCAGCAGTGATGCGAGATTAAAAGATACGCAGTATTTT. This encodes CASSDARLKDTQYF.